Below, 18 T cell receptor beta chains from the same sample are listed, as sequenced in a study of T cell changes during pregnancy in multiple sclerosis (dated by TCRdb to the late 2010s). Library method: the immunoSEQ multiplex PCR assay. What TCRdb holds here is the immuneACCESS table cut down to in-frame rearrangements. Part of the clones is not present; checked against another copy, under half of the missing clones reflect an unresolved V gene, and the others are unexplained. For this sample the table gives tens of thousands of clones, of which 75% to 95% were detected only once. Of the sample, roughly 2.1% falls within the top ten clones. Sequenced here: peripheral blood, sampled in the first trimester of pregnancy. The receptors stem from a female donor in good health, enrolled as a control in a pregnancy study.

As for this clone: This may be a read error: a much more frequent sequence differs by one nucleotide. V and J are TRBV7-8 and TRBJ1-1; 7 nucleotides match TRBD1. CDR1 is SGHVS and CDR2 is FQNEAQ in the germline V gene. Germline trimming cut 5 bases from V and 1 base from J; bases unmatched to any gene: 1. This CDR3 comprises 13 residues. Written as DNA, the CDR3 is TGTGCCAGCAGCCGACAGGGGAACACTGAAGCTTTCTTT. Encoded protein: CASSRQGNTEAFF.

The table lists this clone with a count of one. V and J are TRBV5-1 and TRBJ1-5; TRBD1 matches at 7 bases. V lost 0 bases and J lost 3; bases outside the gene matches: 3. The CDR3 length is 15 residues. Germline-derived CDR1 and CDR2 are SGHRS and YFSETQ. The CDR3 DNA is TGCGCCAGCAGCTTGGGCGGGACAGACAATCAGCCCCAGCATTTT. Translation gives CASSLGGTDNQPQHF.

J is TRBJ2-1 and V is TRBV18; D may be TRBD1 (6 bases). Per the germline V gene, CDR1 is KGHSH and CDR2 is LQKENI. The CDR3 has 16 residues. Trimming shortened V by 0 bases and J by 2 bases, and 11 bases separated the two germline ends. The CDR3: CASSPPQGIAYNEQFF. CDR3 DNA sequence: TGTGCCAGCTCACCACCTCAGGGGATCGCCTACAATGAGCAGTTCTTC.

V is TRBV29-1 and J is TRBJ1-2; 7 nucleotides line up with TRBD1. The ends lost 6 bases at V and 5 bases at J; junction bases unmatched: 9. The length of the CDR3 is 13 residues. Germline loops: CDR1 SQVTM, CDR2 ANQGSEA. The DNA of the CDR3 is TGCAGCGTGGGTCGACAGGGTGGGTATGGCTACACCTTC. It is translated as CSVGRQGGYGYTF.

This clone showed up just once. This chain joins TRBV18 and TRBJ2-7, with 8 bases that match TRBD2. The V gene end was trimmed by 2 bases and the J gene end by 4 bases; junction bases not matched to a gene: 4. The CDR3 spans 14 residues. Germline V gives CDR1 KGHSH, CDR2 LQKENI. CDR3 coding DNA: TGTGCCAGCTCACCAGCGGGGGGTAGGTACGAGCAGTACTTC. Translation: CASSPAGGRYEQYF.

CDR3 bases: TGTGCCAGCGCTAGGGCCAGACAGGGGGTTAAAAGCGATGGCTACACCTTC. Translating it yields CASARARQGVKSDGYTF. This chain links TRBV7-8 with TRBJ1-2; TRBD1 aligns across 9 bases. This CDR3 is 17 amino acids long. CDR1 and CDR2 from the germline V gene are SGHVS and FQNEAQ. The V gene end was trimmed by 8 bases and the J gene end by 6 bases; junction bases not matched to a gene: 19.

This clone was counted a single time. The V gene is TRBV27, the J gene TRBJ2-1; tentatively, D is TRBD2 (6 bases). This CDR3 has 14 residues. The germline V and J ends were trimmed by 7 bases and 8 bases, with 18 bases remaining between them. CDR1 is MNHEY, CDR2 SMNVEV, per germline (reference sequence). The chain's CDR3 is CASTHGSPGDEQFF. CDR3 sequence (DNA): TGTGCCAGCACTCATGGAAGTCCGGGGGATGAGCAGTTCTTC.

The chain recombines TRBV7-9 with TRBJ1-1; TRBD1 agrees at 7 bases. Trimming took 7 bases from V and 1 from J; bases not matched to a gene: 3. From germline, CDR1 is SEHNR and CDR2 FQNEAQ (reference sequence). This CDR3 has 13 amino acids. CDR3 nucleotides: TGTGCCAGCATCGGACAGGCGAACACTGAAGCTTTCTTT. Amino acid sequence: CASIGQANTEAFF.

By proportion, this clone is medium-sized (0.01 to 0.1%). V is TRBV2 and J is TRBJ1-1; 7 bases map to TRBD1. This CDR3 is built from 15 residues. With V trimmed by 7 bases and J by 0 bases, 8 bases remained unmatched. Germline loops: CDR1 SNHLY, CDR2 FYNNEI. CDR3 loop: CASNPETGLNTEAFF. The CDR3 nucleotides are TGTGCCAGCAACCCAGAGACAGGGTTGAACACTGAAGCTTTCTTT.

CDR3 nucleotides: TGTGCCAGCAGCTTTCGACAGGGTTACAATGAAAAACTGTTTTTT. This translates into CASSFRQGYNEKLFF. This sequence joins TRBV5-4 and TRBJ1-4, with 7 bases matching TRBD1. The germline V gene has CDR1 SGHNT and CDR2 YYREEE (reference sequence). The length of the CDR3 is 15 residues. Losses at the gene ends were 2 bases for V and 5 bases for J; bases not matched to a gene: 6.

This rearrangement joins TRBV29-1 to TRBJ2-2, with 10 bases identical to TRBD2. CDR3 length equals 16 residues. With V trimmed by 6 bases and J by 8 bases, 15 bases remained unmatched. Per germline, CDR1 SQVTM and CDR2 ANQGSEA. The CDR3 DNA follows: TGCAGCGTAGACTACCCTAGCGGGAGCGGTGCGGGGGAGCTGTTTTTT. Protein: CSVDYPSGSGAGELFF.

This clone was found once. This CDR3 is CASSQVGGNTEAFF. The CDR3, as DNA: TGCGCCAGCAGCCAAGTCGGGGGGAACACTGAAGCTTTCTTT. The V call is TRBV4-1, the J call TRBJ1-1; maybe TRBD1 (5 bases). CDR1 is MGHRA and CDR2 is YSYEKL in the germline V gene. Trimming removed 1 base at V and 1 base at J, with 7 bases between. The CDR3 spans 14 residues.

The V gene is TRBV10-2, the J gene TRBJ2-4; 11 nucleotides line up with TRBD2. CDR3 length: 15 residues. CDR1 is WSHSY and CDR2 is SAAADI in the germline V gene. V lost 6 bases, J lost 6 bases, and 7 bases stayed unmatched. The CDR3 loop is CASRVAGGPGNIQYF. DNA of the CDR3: TGCGCCAGCAGAGTAGCGGGAGGGCCGGGAAACATTCAGTACTTC.

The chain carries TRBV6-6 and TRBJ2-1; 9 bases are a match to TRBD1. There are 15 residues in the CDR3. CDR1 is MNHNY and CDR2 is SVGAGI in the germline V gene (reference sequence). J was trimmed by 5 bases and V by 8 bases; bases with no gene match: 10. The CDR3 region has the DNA TGTGCCAGCCGAAACACAGGGGGCTCTCACAATGAGCAGTTCTTC. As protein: CASRNTGGSHNEQFF.

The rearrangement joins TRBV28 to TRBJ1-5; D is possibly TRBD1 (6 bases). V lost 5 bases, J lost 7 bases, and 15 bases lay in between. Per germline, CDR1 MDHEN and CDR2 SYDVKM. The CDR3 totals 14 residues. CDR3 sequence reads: CASSPTQGRQPQHF. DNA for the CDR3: TGTGCCAGCAGTCCCACACAGGGCAGGCAGCCCCAGCATTTT. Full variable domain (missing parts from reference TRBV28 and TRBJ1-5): DVKVTQSSRYLVKRTGEKVFLECVQDMDHENMFWYRQDPGLGLRLIYFSYDVKMKEKGDIPEGYSVSREKKERFSLILESASTNQTSMYLCASSPTQGRQPQHFGDGTRLSIL.

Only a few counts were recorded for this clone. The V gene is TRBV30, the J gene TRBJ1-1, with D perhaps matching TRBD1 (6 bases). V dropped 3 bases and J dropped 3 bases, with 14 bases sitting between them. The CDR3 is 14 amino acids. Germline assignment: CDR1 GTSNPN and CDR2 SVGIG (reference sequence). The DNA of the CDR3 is TGTGCCTGGAGCACAGGGCGTAGGGACACTGAAGCTTTCTTT. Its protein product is CAWSTGRRDTEAFF.

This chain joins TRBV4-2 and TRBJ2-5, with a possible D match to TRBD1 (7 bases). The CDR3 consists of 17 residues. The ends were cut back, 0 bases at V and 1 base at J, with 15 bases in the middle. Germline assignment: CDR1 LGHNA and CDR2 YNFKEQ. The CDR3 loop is CASSQEPGGNGQETQYF. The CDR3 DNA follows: TGTGCCAGCAGCCAAGAACCAGGGGGGAACGGCCAAGAGACCCAGTACTTC.

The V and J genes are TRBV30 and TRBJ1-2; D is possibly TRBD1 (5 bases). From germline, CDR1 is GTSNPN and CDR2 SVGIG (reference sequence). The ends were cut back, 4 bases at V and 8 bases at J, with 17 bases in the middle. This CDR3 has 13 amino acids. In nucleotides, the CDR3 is TGTGCCTGGAACGGTGGGGCACTGGGGGGCTACACCTTC. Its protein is CAWNGGALGGYTF.